This is a list of T cell receptor beta chains from one sample in a study of blood T cell repertoires in COVID-19. Here immunoSEQ multiplex PCR was the method, and the copy in TCRdb shows in-frame clones only, minus some. The data show around 80,000 clones, around nine tenths seen once. Material: peripheral blood. The receptor source for this set is a woman older than 75 with acute or convalescent COVID-19. The CDR3 runs from the conserved cysteine through the conserved F or W. D genes are given only for firm matches. Clone size is not always given. Where it is, it says once, few, many or a class for expanded clones.

CDR3aa: CASRRQGEIYGYTF; CDR3nt: TGTGCCAGCAGGAGACAGGGGGAAATCTATGGCTACACCTTC; d_gene: TRBD1; abundance: -; v_gene: TRBV25-1; j_gene: TRBJ1-2
CDR3aa: CASSPSGQGVYGYTF; CDR3nt: TGCGCCAGCAGCCCCTCGGGACAGGGGGTATATGGCTACACCTTC; d_gene: TRBD1; abundance: -; v_gene: TRBV5-1; j_gene: TRBJ1-2
CDR3aa: CASSDSGLAGVETQYF; CDR3nt: TGTGCCAGCAGTGATTCGGGACTAGCGGGAGTGGAGACCCAGTACTTC; d_gene: TRBD2; abundance: -; v_gene: TRBV25-1; j_gene: TRBJ2-5
CDR3aa: CAWSQQKTEAFF; CDR3nt: TGTGCCTGGAGTCAACAGAAGACTGAAGCTTTCTTT; d_gene: -; abundance: -; v_gene: TRBV30; j_gene: TRBJ1-1
CDR3aa: CASSYTGGASNQPQHF; CDR3nt: TGCGCCAGCAGTTACACAGGGGGCGCAAGCAATCAGCCCCAGCATTTT; d_gene: TRBD1; abundance: once; v_gene: TRBV10-2; j_gene: TRBJ1-5
CDR3aa: CSARATGEQYF; CDR3nt: TGCAGTGCTAGAGCCACGGGCGAGCAGTACTTC; d_gene: -; abundance: -; v_gene: TRBV20-1; j_gene: TRBJ2-7
CDR3aa: CASSKTGGDTEAFF; CDR3nt: TGTGCCAGCAGTAAGACAGGGGGTGACACTGAAGCTTTCTTT; d_gene: TRBD1; abundance: once; v_gene: TRBV2; j_gene: TRBJ1-1
CDR3aa: CSVDDSGVPETQYF; CDR3nt: TGCAGCGTTGACGATAGCGGGGTCCCAGAGACCCAGTACTTC; d_gene: TRBD2; abundance: once; v_gene: TRBV29-1; j_gene: TRBJ2-5
CDR3aa: CASRRTGVRTEAFF; CDR3nt: TGTGCCAGCAGACGGACAGGGGTGCGCACTGAAGCTTTCTTT; d_gene: TRBD1; abundance: -; v_gene: TRBV3-1/TRBV3-2; j_gene: TRBJ1-1
CDR3aa: CASSPLAGAGEQFF; CDR3nt: TGCGCCAGCAGCCCACTAGCGGGGGCGGGGGAGCAGTTCTTC; d_gene: TRBD2; abundance: -; v_gene: TRBV4-1; j_gene: TRBJ2-1
CDR3aa: CASSPGHSNQPQHF; CDR3nt: TGTGCCAGCAGCCCGGGACATAGCAATCAGCCCCAGCATTTT; d_gene: -; abundance: -; v_gene: TRBV3-1/TRBV3-2; j_gene: TRBJ1-5
CDR3aa: CASSLRDREFGGYGYTF; CDR3nt: TGCGCCAGCAGTCTCCGGGACAGGGAGTTCGGTGGGTATGGCTACACCTTC; d_gene: TRBD1; abundance: -; v_gene: TRBV10-1; j_gene: TRBJ1-2
CDR3aa: CAWSVVGADEKLFF; CDR3nt: TGTGCCTGGAGTGTAGTGGGAGCTGATGAAAAACTGTTTTTT; d_gene: -; abundance: -; v_gene: TRBV30; j_gene: TRBJ1-4
CDR3aa: CASSVAGQGASGYTF; CDR3nt: TGTGCCAGCAGCGTAGCGGGACAGGGGGCTAGTGGCTACACCTTC; d_gene: TRBD1; abundance: few; v_gene: TRBV9; j_gene: TRBJ1-2
CDR3aa: CASRRQGDGYTF; CDR3nt: TGTGCCAGCAGACGACAGGGTGATGGCTACACCTTC; d_gene: TRBD1; abundance: few; v_gene: TRBV5-5; j_gene: TRBJ1-2
CDR3aa: CASSSWTSGNYEQYF; CDR3nt: TGTGCCAGCAGTTCATGGACTAGCGGGAACTACGAGCAGTACTTC; d_gene: TRBD2; abundance: -; v_gene: TRBV6-5; j_gene: TRBJ2-7
CDR3aa: CASSIVSSGGTYEQYF; CDR3nt: TGTGCCAGTAGTATAGTTAGTAGCGGGGGGACCTACGAGCAGTACTTC; d_gene: TRBD2; abundance: -; v_gene: TRBV19; j_gene: TRBJ2-7
CDR3aa: CASSPGQGSNQPQHF; CDR3nt: TGTGCCAGCAGCCCGGGACAGGGTAGCAATCAGCCCCAGCATTTT; d_gene: TRBD1; abundance: -; v_gene: TRBV7-9; j_gene: TRBJ1-5
CDR3aa: CASSLGSLGDEQFF; CDR3nt: TGTGCCAGCAGCTTAGGCAGTCTAGGGGATGAGCAGTTCTTC; d_gene: -; abundance: once; v_gene: TRBV13; j_gene: TRBJ2-1
CDR3aa: CASSQSTGQGNIQYF; CDR3nt: TGTGCCAGCAGCCAATCGACGGGACAGGGAAACATTCAGTACTTC; d_gene: TRBD1; abundance: -; v_gene: TRBV16; j_gene: TRBJ2-4
CDR3aa: CASRAGTSGSYEQYF; CDR3nt: TGTGCCAGCAGGGCAGGGACTAGCGGGAGCTACGAGCAGTACTTC; d_gene: TRBD2; abundance: -; v_gene: TRBV2; j_gene: TRBJ2-7
CDR3aa: CASSLAQGGQPQHF; CDR3nt: TGTGCCAGCAGCTTGGCGCAGGGGGGACAGCCCCAGCATTTT; d_gene: TRBD1; abundance: -; v_gene: TRBV5-6; j_gene: TRBJ1-5
CDR3aa: CASTLAGGGGETQYF; CDR3nt: TGTGCCAGCACCCTAGCAGGGGGAGGAGGTGAGACCCAGTACTTC; d_gene: -; abundance: -; v_gene: TRBV28; j_gene: TRBJ2-5
CDR3aa: CASSLAGQGEQFF; CDR3nt: TGTGCCAGCAGCTTAGCGGGACAAGGTGAGCAGTTCTTC; d_gene: -; abundance: -; v_gene: TRBV11-1; j_gene: TRBJ2-1
CDR3aa: CATGLSRSGANVLTF; CDR3nt: TGTGCCACCGGGTTAAGTCGCTCTGGGGCCAACGTCCTGACTTTC; d_gene: -; abundance: -; v_gene: TRBV3-1/TRBV3-2; j_gene: TRBJ2-6
CDR3aa: CASQSDRGLDTQYF; CDR3nt: TGTGCCAGTCAATCCGACAGGGGGCTAGATACGCAGTATTTT; d_gene: TRBD1; abundance: -; v_gene: TRBV19; j_gene: TRBJ2-3
CDR3aa: CASSQDRGTGELFF; CDR3nt: TGCGCCAGCAGCCAAGATCGGGGAACCGGGGAGCTGTTTTTT; d_gene: -; abundance: -; v_gene: TRBV4-3; j_gene: TRBJ2-2
CDR3aa: CASSSAGLAPYEQYF; CDR3nt: TGCGCCAGCAGCTCCGCAGGACTAGCGCCTTACGAGCAGTACTTC; d_gene: TRBD2; abundance: few; v_gene: TRBV5-1; j_gene: TRBJ2-7
CDR3aa: CASSLGQPSGNTIYF; CDR3nt: TGTGCCAGCAGCTTGGGACAGCCCTCTGGAAACACCATATATTTT; d_gene: -; abundance: -; v_gene: TRBV5-4; j_gene: TRBJ1-3
CDR3aa: CASSPRDRGLSGYTF; CDR3nt: TGTGCCAGCTCACCACGGGACAGGGGGCTGTCTGGCTACACCTTC; d_gene: TRBD1; abundance: -; v_gene: TRBV18; j_gene: TRBJ1-2
CDR3aa: CASSPSGRPEQYF; CDR3nt: TGTGCCAGTAGTCCCTCTGGCCGCCCCGAGCAGTACTTC; d_gene: -; abundance: few; v_gene: TRBV19; j_gene: TRBJ2-7
CDR3aa: CASRIQGGTGELFF; CDR3nt: TGTGCCAGTAGAATACAGGGAGGCACCGGGGAGCTGTTTTTT; d_gene: -; abundance: few; v_gene: TRBV19; j_gene: TRBJ2-2
CDR3aa: CASLTGMNTEAFF; CDR3nt: TGTGCCAGCCTAACAGGAATGAACACTGAAGCTTTCTTT; d_gene: -; abundance: -; v_gene: TRBV19; j_gene: TRBJ1-1
CDR3aa: CASSEGTGTNYGYTF; CDR3nt: TGTGCCAGCAGTGAAGGGACAGGTACTAACTATGGCTACACCTTC; d_gene: TRBD1; abundance: -; v_gene: TRBV6-1; j_gene: TRBJ1-2
CDR3aa: CASSTTGYEQYF; CDR3nt: TGTGCCAGCAGCACAACAGGGTACGAGCAGTACTTC; d_gene: -; abundance: -; v_gene: TRBV7-9; j_gene: TRBJ2-7